This TCR beta chain is from a study of blood T cell repertoires in COVID-19. The method was immunoSEQ multiplex PCR; TCRdb's version includes in-frame clones alone and lacks a portion of them. The sample carries about 370,000 clones, approximately 89% recorded once. There are 14 residues in the CDR3. With 4 bases removed from V and 0 bases from J, the gap between germline ends came to 10 bases. Germline V gives CDR1 WNHNN, CDR2 SYGVQD (reference sequence). Sequenced sample: PBMCs or T cells enriched from blood (not recorded which). J is TRBJ2-7 and V is TRBV10-1; D remains ambiguous. The source is a young woman who had recovered from COVID-19. CDR3 DNA: TGCGCCAGCAGTGTTGGCGGAAGCTCCTACGAGCAGTACTTC. This translates into CASSVGGSSYEQYF.